A selection of T cell receptor beta chains follows, all from one sample in a study of blood T cell repertoires in COVID-19. The repertoire was sequenced with immunoSEQ multiplex PCR; TCRdb's copy has only in-frame clones and lacks some. This table holds over 80,000 clones, around 90% found once. Sequencing was done on a sample of peripheral blood. The receptors stem from a man in his sixties or seventies with acute or convalescent COVID-19. Each CDR3 is given with its conserved first and last residue. A D gene is named only where the DNA matches it firmly. Expanded clones are given a class, and other clones once, few, many or no size at all.

size: -; D: -; V: TRBV27; J: TRBJ1-6; DNA: TGTGCCAGCAGTACCCGGCCAATAGGGGATTCACCCCTCCACTTT; CDR3: CASSTRPIGDSPLHF
size: -; D: TRBD2; V: TRBV3-1/TRBV3-2; J: TRBJ2-3; DNA: TGTGCCAGCAGCCCGGGAGGGGAGGATACGCAGTATTTT; CDR3: CASSPGGEDTQYF
size: -; D: TRBD1; V: TRBV7-2; J: TRBJ1-2; DNA: TGTGCCAGCAGCTCAGCCGGGACAGTAGCTAACTATGGCTACACCTTC; CDR3: CASSSAGTVANYGYTF
size: -; D: -; V: TRBV19; J: TRBJ2-7; DNA: TGTGCCAGTAGTATGGGCGACAGAACCAACTACGAGCAGTACTTC; CDR3: CASSMGDRTNYEQYF
size: few; D: -; V: TRBV11-2; J: TRBJ2-2; DNA: TGTGCCAGCAGCTTGGTTCGACTAAGCTCTGCCACCGGGGAGCTGTTTTTT; CDR3: CASSLVRLSSATGELFF
size: -; D: -; V: TRBV4-3; J: TRBJ1-1; DNA: TGCGCCAGCAGCCAAGCCACTAGAGACACTGAAGCTTTCTTT; CDR3: CASSQATRDTEAFF
size: -; D: -; V: TRBV28; J: TRBJ2-3; DNA: TGTGCCAGCAGTCCCCATCCTAGCGAGAGCACAGATACGCAGTATTTT; CDR3: CASSPHPSESTDTQYF
size: -; D: TRBD1; V: TRBV7-2; J: TRBJ2-3; DNA: TGTGCCAGCAGCTCATGGACAGGGGGGCGAGATACGCAGTATTTT; CDR3: CASSSWTGGRDTQYF
size: -; D: -; V: TRBV5-6; J: TRBJ2-7; DNA: TGTGCCAGCAGCCCGCCCGGGGGAATTTCGTACGAGCAGTACTTC; CDR3: CASSPPGGISYEQYF
size: -; D: -; V: TRBV7-2; J: TRBJ1-3; DNA: TGTGCCAGCAGTCCACAGGGAAGAAGTGGAAACACCATATATTTT; CDR3: CASSPQGRSGNTIYF
size: -; D: TRBD2; V: TRBV20-1; J: TRBJ2-1; DNA: TGCAGTGCTAGTGGGCTGGTACAGCGGGAGGACTCCCAACGGCAGTTCTTC; CDR3: CSASGLVQREDSQRQFF
size: -; D: -; V: TRBV6-2/TRBV6-3; J: TRBJ2-7; DNA: TGTGCCAGCAGTAGGGGAGGAAGAGCCTACGAGCAGTACTTC; CDR3: CASSRGGRAYEQYF
size: once; D: TRBD1; V: TRBV3-1/TRBV3-2; J: TRBJ1-1; DNA: TGTGCCAGCAGCCAGAATTGGGGACAGCTCTTGAACACTGAAGCTTTCTTT; CDR3: CASSQNWGQLLNTEAFF
size: -; D: TRBD1; V: TRBV7-9; J: TRBJ2-1; DNA: TGTGCCAGCAGCACCGGGACAGGGAGGACTGATGAGCAGTTCTTC; CDR3: CASSTGTGRTDEQFF
size: once; D: -; V: TRBV6-6; J: TRBJ1-1; DNA: TGTGCCAGCAGTTTTGTCGGGGAAGCTTTCTTT; CDR3: CASSFVGEAFF
size: -; D: -; V: TRBV12-3/TRBV12-4; J: TRBJ2-1; DNA: TGTGCCAGCAGTTACGGCAATGAGCAGTTCTTC; CDR3: CASSYGNEQFF
size: -; D: TRBD2; V: TRBV9; J: TRBJ2-3; DNA: TGTGCCAGCAGTCCTAGCGGGAGGGCCAGCGGGGATACGCAGTATTTT; CDR3: CASSPSGRASGDTQYF
size: -; D: TRBD1; V: TRBV4-1; J: TRBJ2-5; DNA: TGCGCCAGCAGCCAACAGGACAGGGGTCTGGAGACCCAGTACTTC; CDR3: CASSQQDRGLETQYF
size: -; D: TRBD1; V: TRBV24-1; J: TRBJ2-1; DNA: TGTGCCACCAGTGAATCCGGGACAGCTAACAATGAGCAGTTCTTC; CDR3: CATSESGTANNEQFF
size: -; D: TRBD1; V: TRBV11-2; J: TRBJ2-1; DNA: TGTGCCAGCAGCCCGAGGGTACCGGGACAGGGGACGTATGAGCAGTTCTTC; CDR3: CASSPRVPGQGTYEQFF
size: once; D: TRBD2; V: TRBV5-4; J: TRBJ2-1; DNA: TGTGCCAGCAGCGTAAGCGGGAGGGCCGCGAATGAGCAGTTCTTC; CDR3: CASSVSGRAANEQFF
size: -; D: -; V: TRBV5-1; J: TRBJ2-2; DNA: TGCGCCAGCAGCCGATCCTTACTGAACACCGGGGAGCTGTTTTTT; CDR3: CASSRSLLNTGELFF
size: -; D: -; V: TRBV10-3; J: TRBJ1-6; DNA: TGTGCCATCAGAGCTAACAGGGATTCACCCCTCCACTTT; CDR3: CAIRANRDSPLHF
size: -; D: -; V: TRBV6-1; J: TRBJ1-3; DNA: TGTGCCAGCAGTGAGGAAGGGAGCTCTGGAAACACCATATATTTT; CDR3: CASSEEGSSGNTIYF
size: -; D: -; V: TRBV18; J: TRBJ2-3; DNA: TGTGCCAGCTCACCATCCGAGACAGGTCGGGCGAATACGCAGTATTTT; CDR3: CASSPSETGRANTQYF
size: -; D: -; V: TRBV6-5; J: TRBJ1-5; DNA: TGTGCCAGCAGGGGGGGGGTGAGCAATCAGCCCCAGCATTTT; CDR3: CASRGGVSNQPQHF
size: once; D: -; V: TRBV3-1/TRBV3-2; J: TRBJ1-6; DNA: TGTGCCAGCAGCCTCCAGACTCCGGGGGGGACACCCCTCCACTTT; CDR3: CASSLQTPGGTPLHF
size: -; D: -; V: TRBV21-1; J: TRBJ1-6; DNA: TGTGCCAGCAGCAAAGCCCCGGCAGCGCTTAATTCACCCCTCCACTTT; CDR3: CASSKAPAALNSPLHF
size: -; D: -; V: TRBV5-5; J: TRBJ2-3; DNA: TGTGCCAGCAGCTTGTTGGACAAGTCTAGCACAGATACGCAGTATTTT; CDR3: CASSLLDKSSTDTQYF
size: once; D: -; V: TRBV12-5; J: TRBJ2-7; DNA: TGTGCTAGTGGTTTGGTAAATAATGAGCGGGCCCCCTACGAGCAGTACTTC; CDR3: CASGLVNNERAPYEQYF
size: -; D: -; V: TRBV6-5; J: TRBJ1-1; DNA: TGTGCCAGCAGACTGGGGGGTATGAACACTGAAGCTTTCTTT; CDR3: CASRLGGMNTEAFF
size: -; D: -; V: TRBV3-1/TRBV3-2; J: TRBJ2-5; DNA: TGTGCCAGCAGCCAACCCAAAGCCAGGAAGGGGAAAGAGACCCAGTACTTC; CDR3: CASSQPKARKGKETQYF
size: few; D: -; V: TRBV18; J: TRBJ1-3; DNA: TGTGCCAGCTCTACCACCCCCCCGGGAGGGGCGTACGCCTCCGGAAACACCATATATTTT; CDR3: CASSTTPPGGAYASGNTIYF
size: -; D: TRBD1; V: TRBV28; J: TRBJ2-7; DNA: TGTGCCAGCAGTTTTTCTTCGGGACAGGGGGCAGGTGAGCAGTACTTC; CDR3: CASSFSSGQGAGEQYF
size: -; D: -; V: TRBV20-1; J: TRBJ1-2; DNA: TGCAGTGCTAGTTTGTCCGACTATGGCTACACCTTC; CDR3: CSASLSDYGYTF
size: -; D: TRBD1; V: TRBV6-5; J: TRBJ1-2; DNA: TGTGCCAGCAACATTGACAGGGGGCGCTCCTATGGCTACACCTTC; CDR3: CASNIDRGRSYGYTF
size: -; D: -; V: TRBV2; J: TRBJ1-5; DNA: TGTGCCAGCAGTGAAGAAGGACAGTTCAATCAGCCCCAGCATTTT; CDR3: CASSEEGQFNQPQHF
size: -; D: -; V: TRBV28; J: TRBJ2-7; DNA: TGTGCCAGCAGTTTATTTAGTCCAGGTAGAAACGAGCAGTACTTC; CDR3: CASSLFSPGRNEQYF
size: -; D: TRBD1; V: TRBV19; J: TRBJ1-1; DNA: TGTGCCAGTAGTGTGGGACAGGGGAACACTGAAGCTTTCTTT; CDR3: CASSVGQGNTEAFF
size: -; D: TRBD1; V: TRBV15; J: TRBJ2-7; DNA: TGTGCCACCAGCAGGGGGACAGGGGGGCCCTACGAGCAGTACTTC; CDR3: CATSRGTGGPYEQYF
size: -; D: -; V: TRBV11-2; J: TRBJ2-1; DNA: TGTGCCAGCAGCTTATTATCCCGAGCCAATGAGCAGTTCTTC; CDR3: CASSLLSRANEQFF
size: -; D: TRBD1; V: TRBV5-4; J: TRBJ1-2; DNA: TGTGCCTCCTACCGACAGGGCGAAAATGGCTACACCTTC; CDR3: CASYRQGENGYTF
size: -; D: TRBD2; V: TRBV5-6; J: TRBJ2-7; DNA: TGTGCCAGCAGCTTGCGGGTGGGGACTAGGGCCCACGAGCAGTACTTC; CDR3: CASSLRVGTRAHEQYF
size: -; D: TRBD1; V: TRBV28; J: TRBJ1-5; DNA: TGTGCCAGCCTCCAGGGGGCAAGGCAGCCCCAGCATTTT; CDR3: CASLQGARQPQHF
size: few; D: TRBD1; V: TRBV10-3; J: TRBJ2-7; DNA: TGTGCCACCGAACCGGGACAGGGGGCGACCGCCAGCGAGCAGTACTTC; CDR3: CATEPGQGATASEQYF
size: once; D: -; V: TRBV6-2/TRBV6-3; J: TRBJ1-1; DNA: TGTGCCAGCAGCCGGCAGGGTGCCACTGAAGCTTTCTTT; CDR3: CASSRQGATEAFF
size: -; D: TRBD1; V: TRBV18; J: TRBJ1-2; DNA: TGTGCCAGCTCGCGATTCACAGGGGTTGGCTACTATGGCTACACCTTC; CDR3: CASSRFTGVGYYGYTF
size: -; D: TRBD2; V: TRBV19; J: TRBJ2-3; DNA: TGTGCCAGTAGTATGACTAGCGGGGGGCTAGATACGCAGTATTTT; CDR3: CASSMTSGGLDTQYF
size: -; D: -; V: TRBV5-1; J: TRBJ1-3; DNA: TGCGCCAGCAGTCTGAACGCGGGCTCTGGAAACACCATATATTTT; CDR3: CASSLNAGSGNTIYF
size: -; D: -; V: TRBV29-1; J: TRBJ1-2; DNA: TGCAGCGCCCAGGACAGAAACTATGGCTACACCTTC; CDR3: CSAQDRNYGYTF
size: -; D: -; V: TRBV11-2; J: TRBJ2-3; DNA: TGTGCCAGCAGCTTAGGCCTAGTTCCAGATACGCAGTATTTT; CDR3: CASSLGLVPDTQYF
size: -; D: TRBD1; V: TRBV28; J: TRBJ1-4; DNA: TGTGCCAGCAGTAATAAACAGGGGGCGCGTGAAAAACTGTTTTTT; CDR3: CASSNKQGAREKLFF
size: -; D: -; V: TRBV30; J: TRBJ1-4; DNA: TGTGCCTGGAGTGCAACAGGGTCCTATGAAAAACTGTTTTTT; CDR3: CAWSATGSYEKLFF
size: -; D: -; V: TRBV6-6; J: TRBJ1-1; DNA: TGTGCCAGTGATAAAGGGAGGAACACTGAAGCTTTCTTT; CDR3: CASDKGRNTEAFF
size: -; D: TRBD2; V: TRBV5-4; J: TRBJ2-7; DNA: TGTGCCAGCAGCGGGACTAGCCTTGGAAGCTACGAGCAGTACTTC; CDR3: CASSGTSLGSYEQYF
size: -; D: -; V: TRBV6-5; J: TRBJ1-2; DNA: TGTGCCAGCAGTCCGCCCGGGGGTAACTATGGCTACACCTTC; CDR3: CASSPPGGNYGYTF
size: -; D: -; V: TRBV6-5; J: TRBJ1-6; DNA: TGTGCCAGCATGGCAGGGAATTCACCCCTCCACTTT; CDR3: CASMAGNSPLHF
size: -; D: TRBD2; V: TRBV5-1; J: TRBJ2-1; DNA: TGCGCCAGCAGCTTACCTAGCGGGGGGGCGAATGAGCAGTTCTTC; CDR3: CASSLPSGGANEQFF
size: -; D: TRBD2; V: TRBV7-6; J: TRBJ2-2; DNA: TGTGCCAGCACCCAACTAGCGGGGGTTTTGAGCGGGGAGCTGTTTTTT; CDR3: CASTQLAGVLSGELFF
size: -; D: -; V: TRBV2; J: TRBJ2-2; DNA: TGTGCCAGCAAGTCGGACTTTACCGGGGAGCTGTTTTTT; CDR3: CASKSDFTGELFF